Below, 26 T cell receptor beta chains from the same sample are listed, as sequenced in a study of T cell changes during pregnancy in multiple sclerosis. Generated by immunoSEQ multiplex PCR, the TCRdb table keeps only in-frame clones and is missing some. The data show about 40,000 clones, 89% seen once. The input for sequencing was CD4+ T cells from peripheral blood mononuclear cells, taken in the first trimester of pregnancy. The origin of the receptors is a female donor with multiple sclerosis, enrolled in a pregnancy study.

This sequence joins TRBV19 and TRBJ2-7, with 8 nucleotides matching TRBD2. The V segment lost 3 bases and the J segment 2 bases; nucleotides outside the gene matches: 9. The CDR3 length is 16 residues. CDR1 and CDR2 (germline): LNHDA, SQIVND (reference sequence). The CDR3 region is CASSIGLAGLAYEQYF. For the CDR3, the DNA is TGTGCCAGTAGTATCGGGCTAGCGGGTCTTGCCTACGAGCAGTACTTC.

The chain joins TRBV6-1 to TRBJ2-7; TRBD2 is a possible D gene (6 bases). V was pared by 3 bases and J by 11 bases, with 20 bases between. Germline V lookup: CDR1 MNHNS, CDR2 SASEGT. This CDR3 is built from 14 residues. The CDR3 sequence: CASSDRRDSLEEYF. CDR3 DNA: TGTGCCAGCAGTGATCGGCGGGACTCACTGGAAGAGTACTTC.

This chain uses TRBV4-2 with TRBJ1-1, with D unresolved. This CDR3 is built from 14 residues. Germline V CDR1 and CDR2: LGHNA, YNFKEQ. V gave up 0 bases and J gave up 0 bases, with 5 bases separating them. The DNA for the CDR3 is TGTGCCAGCAGCCAAGATCGGGTGAACACTGAAGCTTTCTTT. Translation: CASSQDRVNTEAFF.

The rearrangement uses TRBV29-1 and TRBJ2-3, with TRBD1 matching over 8 bases. The CDR3 is 13 residues long. CDR1 and CDR2 (germline): SQVTM, ANQGSEA. J lost 1 base, V lost 3 bases, and 0 bases had no gene match. CDR3 amino acids: CSVEDRGTDTQYF. As DNA, the CDR3 is TGCAGCGTTGAGGACAGGGGCACAGATACGCAGTATTTT.

V gene TRBV21-1 combines with J gene TRBJ1-1; the D call in the table, TRBD1, was not verified against the DNA. TRBV21-1 is shown as a pseudogene. This CDR3 is built from 16 residues. Written as DNA, the CDR3 is TGTGCCAGCAGCAAGTACCACAGGGTCTTGAACACTGAAGCTTTCTTT. Amino acid sequence: CASSKYHRVLNTEAFF.

V is TRBV4-1 and J is TRBJ1-5; 9 bases align to TRBD1. The CDR3 contains 19 residues. Germline CDR1 is MGHRA and CDR2 is YSYEKL. With 0 bases clipped from V and 2 bases from J, the junction kept 11 bases outside the gene matches. CDR3 sequence reads: CASSQDLPPRTGGNQPQHF. The CDR3 region has the DNA TGCGCCAGCAGCCAAGATCTACCCCCACGGACAGGGGGCAATCAGCCCCAGCATTTT.

V usage is TRBV6-4 and J usage is TRBJ2-7; the match to TRBD2 covers 12 bases. Trimming removed 6 bases from V and 10 bases from J; junction bases left unmatched: 7. The CDR3 is 13 residues long. Germline V gene sequence: CDR1 MRHNA, CDR2 SNTAGT. Here the CDR3 DNA reads TGTGCCAGCAGAAGCGGGACTAGCGGGCGTCAGTACTTC. Its protein is CASRSGTSGRQYF.

On this clone: This sample also contains other DNA sequences that code for the same CDR3. V is TRBV6-5 and J is TRBJ2-7; TRBD1 matches at 9 bases. This CDR3 has 15 amino acids. CDR1 is MNHEY, CDR2 SVGAGI, per germline. The trim removed 0 bases at V and 3 bases at J, leaving 3 bases unmatched. The CDR3 sequence: CASSYSGTGNYEQYF. In DNA, the CDR3 is TGTGCCAGCAGTTACTCTGGGACAGGGAACTACGAGCAGTACTTC.

The sample holds a few counts of this clone. This sequence joins TRBV5-6 and TRBJ2-4; 7 nucleotides match TRBD1. V lost 4 bases to trimming and J lost 5 bases; unmatched junction nucleotides: 6. This CDR3 has 14 amino acids. The germline gives CDR1 SGHDT, CDR2 YYEEEE. CDR3 region: CASSLLTGQNIQYF. CDR3 coding DNA: TGTGCCAGCAGCCTACTGACAGGGCAAAACATTCAGTACTTC.

The chain uses TRBV28 and TRBJ2-7, with D possibly TRBD2 on 6 matching bases. The V end was cut by 10 bases, the J end by 4 bases, with 20 bases between. This CDR3 region has 14 residues. Germline loops: CDR1 MDHEN, CDR2 SYDVKM. Here the CDR3 DNA reads TGTGCCACCGAAAGTCGGGAGTCAGAATACGAGCAGTACTTC. It is translated as CATESRESEYEQYF.

This chain uses TRBV7-2 with TRBJ1-2; 12 bases match TRBD1. CDR1 SGHTA and CDR2 FQGNSA come from the germline V gene. J gave up 8 bases and V 0 bases, and 13 bases lay outside the gene matches. This CDR3 is built from 18 residues. CDR3 protein: CASSLASGQGAREGGYTF. CDR3 nucleotide sequence: TGTGCCAGCAGCTTAGCTTCGGGACAGGGGGCGCGGGAGGGAGGCTACACCTTC.

The gene calls are TRBV18 and TRBJ2-1, with 7 bases matching TRBD2. The ends lost 3 bases at V and 8 bases at J; junction bases unmatched: 4. The germline gives CDR1 KGHSH, CDR2 LQKENI. This CDR3 region has 13 residues. DNA of the CDR3: TGTGCCAGCTCACCCTATACTAGCGATGAGCAGTTCTTC. Protein: CASSPYTSDEQFF.

The V and J genes are TRBV7-2 and TRBJ2-7, with TRBD2 identical over 7 bases. Germline CDR1 and CDR2: SGHTA and FQGNSA. The J segment lost 2 bases and the V segment lost 5 bases, leaving 9 bases of the junction unmatched. This CDR3 spans 15 amino acids. CDR3: CASSLNAGAPYEQYF. CDR3 coding DNA: TGTGCCAGCAGCCTAAACGCGGGAGCACCCTACGAGCAGTACTTC.

The chain uses TRBV5-4 and TRBJ2-1; 10 bases map to TRBD2. V shed 7 bases and J 3 bases; nucleotides not matched to a gene: 10. In germline, CDR1 is SGHNT, CDR2 YYREEE (reference sequence). This CDR3 comprises 16 residues. For the CDR3, the DNA is TGTGCCAGCGGCCGAGCGGGAGGGCACAGCTACAATGAGCAGTTCTTC. Amino acids: CASGRAGGHSYNEQFF. Drawing the rest from reference TRBV5-4 and TRBJ2-1, the complete variable domain is ETGVTQSPTHLIKTRGQQVTLRCSSQSGHNTVSWYQQALGQGPQFIFQYYREEENGRGNFPPRFSGLQFPNYSSELNVNALELDDSALYLCASGRAGGHSYNEQFFGPGTRLTVL.

The rearrangement links TRBV30 to TRBJ2-7, with 8 bases lining up with TRBD1. This CDR3 is built from 14 residues. The V and J ends lost 3 bases and 0 bases, in that order; junction bases with no gene match: 4. The V gene's germline CDR1 is GTSNPN and CDR2 SVGIG (reference sequence). The CDR3 loop is CAWRQQGVSYEQYF. Written as DNA, the CDR3 is TGTGCCTGGAGGCAACAGGGGGTCTCCTACGAGCAGTACTTC.

The chain uses TRBV28 and TRBJ1-5; no definite D call. Trimming removed 5 bases at V and 6 bases at J, with 8 bases between. CDR1 and CDR2 (germline): MDHEN, SYDVKM. The CDR3 spans 12 residues. Here the CDR3 reads CASSPVAQPQHF. The CDR3, as DNA: TGTGCCAGCAGTCCTGTGGCTCAGCCCCAGCATTTT.

The V and J genes are TRBV29-1 and TRBJ2-6, with D perhaps matching TRBD1 (6 bases). Deletions cut 6 bases from V and 0 bases from J, with 9 bases between. The germline CDR1 and CDR2 sequences are SQVTM and ANQGSEA. The length of the CDR3 is 14 residues. CDR3 sequence (DNA): TGCAGCGTGCTAGGGGGCTCTGGGGCCAACGTCCTGACTTTC. Translation gives CSVLGGSGANVLTF.

This clone has only one observation. The chain is built from TRBV28 and TRBJ2-3; TRBD2 matches at 10 bases. From germline, CDR1 is MDHEN and CDR2 SYDVKM. The CDR3 runs to 19 residues. V was pared by 6 bases and J by 2 bases, with 17 bases of the junction left unmatched. The CDR3 nucleotides are TGTGCCAGCAGCATAGCCCTAGCGGGAGCCCTCGCACACACAGATACGCAGTATTTT. Translating it yields CASSIALAGALAHTDTQYF. The whole variable domain, filled in from reference TRBV28 and TRBJ2-3, reads DVKVTQSSRYLVKRTGEKVFLECVQDMDHENMFWYRQDPGLGLRLIYFSYDVKMKEKGDIPEGYSVSREKKERFSLILESASTNQTSMYLCASSIALAGALAHTDTQYFGPGTRLTVL.

The CDR3, as DNA: TGTGCCAGCAGCCTAGGACTAGCGGAAGAGACCCAGTACTTC. Translating it yields CASSLGLAEETQYF. The J gene is TRBJ2-5, the V gene TRBV7-9; 10 bases are a match to TRBD2. V was clipped by 5 bases and J by 3 bases; unmatched bases: 3. Germline V CDR1 and CDR2: SEHNR, FQNEAQ (reference sequence). The CDR3 extends over 14 amino acids.

This chain connects TRBV5-1 to TRBJ1-2; 7 bases map to TRBD1. CDR3 size: 13 residues. Germline V lookup: CDR1 SGHRS, CDR2 YFSETQ. V trimming: 2 bases; J trimming: 8 bases; junction bases outside the gene matches: 6. In DNA, the CDR3 is TGCGCCAGCAGCTTCTACAGGGGCCCAGGCTACACCTTC. The encoded protein is CASSFYRGPGYTF.

V is TRBV12-5 and J is TRBJ2-1, with TRBD1 as a possible D gene (6 bases). Germline CDR1 and CDR2: LGHNT and FRNRAP. The length of the CDR3 is 15 residues. Trimming left V 2 bases short and J 6 bases short, with 14 bases between. The CDR3 DNA reads TGTGCTAGTGGTTTGCCCACGACAGGCTCCAATGAGCAGTTCTTC. This translates into CASGLPTTGSNEQFF.

This clone showed up just once. The V gene is TRBV4-3, the J gene TRBJ2-7; 9 bases map to TRBD2. This CDR3 is built from 15 residues. Germline CDR1 is LGHNA and CDR2 is YSLEER. The junction had 6 bases not matched to a gene; V was cut back by 2 bases and J by 4 bases. In nucleotides, the CDR3 is TGCGCCAGCAGCCAAACAGCGGGAGGTCCTTACGAGCAGTACTTC. This translates into CASSQTAGGPYEQYF.

The chain couples TRBV19 to TRBJ1-1; 7 positions agree with TRBD1. Germline V lookup: CDR1 LNHDA, CDR2 SQIVND (reference sequence). With 5 bases clipped from V and 0 bases from J, the junction kept 6 bases outside the gene matches. The CDR3 is made up of 15 amino acids. The CDR3 here is CASSPRTGLNTEAFF. Written as DNA, the CDR3 is TGTGCCAGTAGTCCTCGGACAGGATTGAACACTGAAGCTTTCTTT.

The chain has TRBV5-4 and TRBJ2-7; TRBD1 agrees at 8 bases. With V trimmed by 0 bases and J by 0 bases, 2 bases remained unmatched. The germline V gene encodes CDR1 SGHNT and CDR2 YYREEE (reference sequence). The CDR3 contains 15 residues. CDR3 residues: CASSLGDRSSYEQYF. The CDR3 DNA is TGTGCCAGCAGCTTGGGGGACAGGAGCTCCTACGAGCAGTACTTC.

This chain uses TRBV18 with TRBJ1-1, with D unresolved. The CDR3 loop spans 12 amino acids. Germline V gene sequence: CDR1 KGHSH, CDR2 LQKENI. V lost 6 bases and J 2 bases, leaving 7 bases between the germline ends. Here the CDR3 reads CASSRLNTEAFF. The CDR3 DNA is TGTGCCAGCTCGCGTCTCAACACTGAAGCTTTCTTT.

This clone showed up just once. The DNA of the CDR3 is TGTGCCATCAGTGGTGGAGGGACCGCAGATACGCAGTATTTT. Translating it yields CAISGGGTADTQYF. V usage is TRBV10-3 and J usage is TRBJ2-3, with D maybe TRBD2 (6 bases). This CDR3 is 14 amino acids long. With 4 bases removed from V and 4 bases from J, the gap between germline ends came to 12 bases. Germline assignment: CDR1 ENHRY and CDR2 SYGVKD.